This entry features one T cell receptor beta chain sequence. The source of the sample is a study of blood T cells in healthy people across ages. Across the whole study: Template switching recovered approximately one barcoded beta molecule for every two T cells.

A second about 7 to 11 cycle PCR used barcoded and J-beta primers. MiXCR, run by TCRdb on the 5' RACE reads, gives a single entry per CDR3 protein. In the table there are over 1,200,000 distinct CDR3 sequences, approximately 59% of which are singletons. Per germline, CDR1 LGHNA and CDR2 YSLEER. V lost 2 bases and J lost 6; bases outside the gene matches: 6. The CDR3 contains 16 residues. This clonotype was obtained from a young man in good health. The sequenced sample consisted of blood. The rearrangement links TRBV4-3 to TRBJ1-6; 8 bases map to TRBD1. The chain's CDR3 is CASSQTADRGNSPLHF. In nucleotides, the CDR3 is TGCGCCAGCAGCCAAACGGCCGACAGGGGTAATTCACCCCTCCACTTT.